This T cell receptor beta chain was identified during a study of neurological immune-mediated disorders. This clonotype was observed at least ten times. Its antigen is not known. The yield of each sequencing run was over 170 million TCR-beta sequences from 15-18 subjects. TCRdb re-called the 5' RACE reads through MiXCR, storing one row per CDR3 protein. The sample lists about 37,000 distinct CDR3 sequences; roughly 10% were seen once. Study outcomes and limitations: HTLV-1-associated myelopathy led in TCR clonal expansion, while multiple sclerosis ranked lowest, below healthy controls. None of the CDR3 amino acid sequences of expanded clones recurred across subjects, suggesting private repertoires in all groups.

The study built sorted libraries from 850,000 to 1,000,000 CD4+ or CD8+ T cells. The source of this sequence is a woman in her thirties with HTLV-1-associated myelopathy (HAM/TSP). Sequencing was done on a sample of CD4+ T cells from blood.

CDR3 bases: TGTGCCTGGAACCCCCGGGACCGCGATACGCAGTATTTT. Translating it yields CAWNPRDRDTQYF. The chain is built from TRBV30 and TRBJ2-3; D is tentatively TRBD1 or TRBD2 (5 bases each). This CDR3 is 13 amino acids long. V lost 4 bases to trimming and J lost 6 bases, with 14 bases between them. CDR1 GTSNPN and CDR2 SVGIG come from the germline V gene (reference sequence).